The present T cell receptor beta chain was sequenced within a study of shared clonotypes between healthy human individuals. Study observations and caveats: Clonotypes that were shared across a handful of donors made up roughly 5% of naive CD4 clonotypes.

Some clones are missing from TCRdb's copy, which holds only in-frame ones; the method was immunoSEQ multiplex PCR. Of more than 2,000,000 clones in the sample, more than 85% are singletons; the top ten hold about 0.39%. CDR1 is MDHEN, CDR2 SYDVKM, per germline. Deletions cut 6 bases from V and 1 base from J, with 9 bases between. The CDR3 sequence is 13 residues long. Concerning this clone itself: Antigen unknown. Distinct nucleotide sequences in the sample also encode this CDR3.

Material for sequencing was naive CD4+ T cells from PBMCs. The subset was: CD45RA+ positively selected. V and J are TRBV28 and TRBJ1-2; D gene uncertain. The source of this sequence is a man younger than 35 in good health. Some clones in this sample may be carry-over from other donors' samples. The CDR3 sequence: CASSPTDNYGYTF. CDR3 nucleotide sequence: TGTGCCAGCAGCCCGACGGATAACTATGGCTACACCTTC.